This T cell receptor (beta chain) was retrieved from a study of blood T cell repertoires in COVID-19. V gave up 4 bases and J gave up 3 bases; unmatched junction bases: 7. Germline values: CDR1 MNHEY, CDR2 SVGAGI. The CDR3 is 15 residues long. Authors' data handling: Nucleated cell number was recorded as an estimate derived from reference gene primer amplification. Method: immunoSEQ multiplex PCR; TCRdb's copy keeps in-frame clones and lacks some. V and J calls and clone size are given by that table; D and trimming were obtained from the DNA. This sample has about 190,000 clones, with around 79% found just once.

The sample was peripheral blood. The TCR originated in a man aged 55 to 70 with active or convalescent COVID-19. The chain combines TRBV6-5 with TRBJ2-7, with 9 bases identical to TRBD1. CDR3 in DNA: TGTGCCAGCAGTTTCGGCGGACAGGGGATCTACGAGCAGTACTTC. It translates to CASSFGGQGIYEQYF.